This note documents a single T cell receptor beta chain sequence. Its antigen remains unknown. The sample originates from a study of T cell responses to AZD1222 COVID-19 vaccine. Study-level points and caveats: Clonal diversity may have been underestimated in mostly white British donors.

Produced via immunoSEQ multiplex PCR; TCRdb's table is partial and in-frame only. This sample has about 180,000 clones, with 85% to 90% found just once. From germline, CDR1 is MNHEY and CDR2 SMNVEV (reference sequence). V was shortened by 7 bases and J by 6 bases, with 10 bases between the two germline ends. The CDR3 is 12 amino acids. The TCR sequence derives from an adult in good health. The source was peripheral blood, collected on day 0 of AZD1222 vaccination. The rearrangement links TRBV27 to TRBJ2-1; the D gene could be TRBD1 or TRBD2 (5 bases each). The CDR3: CASMRGANEQFF. CDR3 sequence (DNA): TGTGCCAGCATGAGAGGGGCCAATGAGCAGTTCTTC.